This paragraph reports one T cell receptor (beta chain). The antigen is unknown. V was shortened by 0 bases and J by 6 bases, with 12 bases between the two germline ends. This CDR3 spans 14 amino acids. The germline CDR1 and CDR2 sequences are SGHRS and YFSETQ. The source of the sample is a study of intratumoral heterogeneity in liver cancer. Study-wide points: Between tumor regions of either patient, overall clonality differed insignificantly. RNA-seq estimates of regional tumor-infiltrating lymphocyte burden differences were reportedly confirmed by TCR sequencing.

Tumour samples came from separate, distinct regions of the hepatocellular carcinoma nodule. Samples came from areas without visible necrosis or hemorrhage. Using immunoSEQ multiplex PCR, the repertoire was profiled, and TCRdb retains in-frame clones only, with some absent. The table includes some 3,600 clones, roughly 44% detected once. The specimen comprised tumor tissue, sampled before any cancer treatment. The rearrangement links TRBV5-1 to TRBJ1-1; D not certain. The origin of this receptor is an older man with hepatocellular carcinoma. CDR3 sequence: CASSLGPARAEAFF. The CDR3 DNA follows: TGCGCCAGCAGCTTGGGGCCTGCGAGGGCTGAAGCTTTCTTT.